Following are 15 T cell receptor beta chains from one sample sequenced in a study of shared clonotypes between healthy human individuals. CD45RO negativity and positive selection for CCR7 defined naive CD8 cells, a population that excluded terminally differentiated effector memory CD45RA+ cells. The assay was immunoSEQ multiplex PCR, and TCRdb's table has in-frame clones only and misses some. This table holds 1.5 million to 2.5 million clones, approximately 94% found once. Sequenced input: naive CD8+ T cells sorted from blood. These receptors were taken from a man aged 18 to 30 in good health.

The CDR3 spells CASSQDLDVLTF. In DNA, the CDR3 is TGCGCCAGCAGCCAAGATCTGGACGTCCTGACTTTC. The chain combines TRBV4-1 with TRBJ2-6; D is ambiguous. Per the germline V gene, CDR1 is MGHRA and CDR2 is YSYEKL. Between the trimmed V and J ends, which lost 0 bases and 11 bases, there was a span of 5 bases. The CDR3 has 12 amino acids.

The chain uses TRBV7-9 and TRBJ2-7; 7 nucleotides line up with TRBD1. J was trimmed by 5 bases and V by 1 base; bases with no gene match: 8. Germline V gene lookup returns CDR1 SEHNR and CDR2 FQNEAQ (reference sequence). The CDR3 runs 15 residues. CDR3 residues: CASSLEAGGADEQYF. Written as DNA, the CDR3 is TGTGCCAGCAGCTTAGAGGCAGGGGGTGCGGACGAGCAGTACTTC.

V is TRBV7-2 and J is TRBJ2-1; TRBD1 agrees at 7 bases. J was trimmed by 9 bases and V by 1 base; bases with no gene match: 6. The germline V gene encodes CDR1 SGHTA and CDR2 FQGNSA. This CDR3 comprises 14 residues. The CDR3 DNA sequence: TGTGCCAGCAGCTTAGGAGGGGGCGTCGGTGAGCAGTTCTTC. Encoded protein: CASSLGGGVGEQFF.

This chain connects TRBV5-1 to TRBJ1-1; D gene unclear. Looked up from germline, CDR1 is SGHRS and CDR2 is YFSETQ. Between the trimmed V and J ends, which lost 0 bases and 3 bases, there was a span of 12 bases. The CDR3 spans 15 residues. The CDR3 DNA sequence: TGCGCCAGCAGCTTGGACACCACCCGGGACACTGAAGCTTTCTTT. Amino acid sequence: CASSLDTTRDTEAFF.

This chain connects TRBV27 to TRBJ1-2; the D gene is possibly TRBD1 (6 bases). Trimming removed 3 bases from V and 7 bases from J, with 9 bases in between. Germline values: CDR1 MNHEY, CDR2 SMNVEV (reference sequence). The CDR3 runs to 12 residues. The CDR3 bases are TGTGCCAGCAGTTTTGTAGGGGGTGGCTACACCTTC. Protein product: CASSFVGGGYTF.

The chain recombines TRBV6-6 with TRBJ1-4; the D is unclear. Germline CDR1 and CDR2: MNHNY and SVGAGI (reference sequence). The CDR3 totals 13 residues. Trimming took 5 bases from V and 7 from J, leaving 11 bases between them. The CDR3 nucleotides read TGTGCCAGCAGTCCGACGTTAGTTGAAAAACTGTTTTTT. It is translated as CASSPTLVEKLFF.

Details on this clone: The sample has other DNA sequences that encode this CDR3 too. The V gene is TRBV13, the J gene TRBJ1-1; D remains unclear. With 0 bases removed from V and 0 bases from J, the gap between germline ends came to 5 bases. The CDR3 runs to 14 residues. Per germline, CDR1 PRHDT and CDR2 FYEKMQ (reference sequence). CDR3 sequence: CASSLGPLNTEAFF. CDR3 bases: TGTGCCAGCAGCTTAGGCCCGCTGAACACTGAAGCTTTCTTT.

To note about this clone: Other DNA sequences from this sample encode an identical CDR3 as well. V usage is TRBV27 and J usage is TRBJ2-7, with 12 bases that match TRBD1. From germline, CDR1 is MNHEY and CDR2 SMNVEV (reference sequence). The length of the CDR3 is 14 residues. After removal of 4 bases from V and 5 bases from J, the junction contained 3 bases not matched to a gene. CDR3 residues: CASSSGTGGHEQYF. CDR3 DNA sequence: TGTGCCAGCAGTTCCGGGACAGGGGGCCACGAGCAGTACTTC.

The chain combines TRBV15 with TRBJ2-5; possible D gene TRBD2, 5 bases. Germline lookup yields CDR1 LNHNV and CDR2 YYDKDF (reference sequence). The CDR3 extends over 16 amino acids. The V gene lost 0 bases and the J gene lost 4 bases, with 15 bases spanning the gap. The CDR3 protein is CATSRDLSEGGETQYF. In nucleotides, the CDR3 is TGTGCCACCAGCAGAGATCTGAGCGAGGGTGGAGAGACCCAGTACTTC.

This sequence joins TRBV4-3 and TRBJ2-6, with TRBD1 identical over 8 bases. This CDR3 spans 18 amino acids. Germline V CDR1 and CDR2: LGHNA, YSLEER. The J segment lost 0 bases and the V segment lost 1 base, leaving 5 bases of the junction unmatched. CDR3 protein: CASSQADRGSSGANVLTF. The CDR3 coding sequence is TGCGCCAGCAGCCAAGCCGACAGGGGAAGCTCTGGGGCCAACGTCCTGACTTTC.

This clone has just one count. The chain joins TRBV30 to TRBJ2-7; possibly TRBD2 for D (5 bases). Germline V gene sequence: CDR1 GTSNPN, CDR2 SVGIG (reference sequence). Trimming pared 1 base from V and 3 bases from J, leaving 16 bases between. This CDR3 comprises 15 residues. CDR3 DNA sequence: TGTGCCTGGAGTGGCCACCGGGAAGAGGACTACGAGCAGTACTTC. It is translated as CAWSGHREEDYEQYF.

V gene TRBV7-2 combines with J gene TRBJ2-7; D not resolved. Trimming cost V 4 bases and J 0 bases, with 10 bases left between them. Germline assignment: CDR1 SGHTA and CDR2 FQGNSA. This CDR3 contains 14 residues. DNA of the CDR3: TGTGCCAGCAGCTCAGACCTTAGCTCCTACGAGCAGTACTTC. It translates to CASSSDLSSYEQYF.

The CDR3 DNA follows: TGTGCCAGCAACGGGGGACATCACGAGCAGTACTTC. It yields the protein CASNGGHHEQYF. This chain connects TRBV2 to TRBJ2-7, with D perhaps being TRBD1 or TRBD2 (6 bases each). CDR1 is SNHLY and CDR2 is FYNNEI in the germline V gene. The germline V and J ends were trimmed by 7 bases and 5 bases, with 12 bases remaining between them. The CDR3 totals 12 residues.

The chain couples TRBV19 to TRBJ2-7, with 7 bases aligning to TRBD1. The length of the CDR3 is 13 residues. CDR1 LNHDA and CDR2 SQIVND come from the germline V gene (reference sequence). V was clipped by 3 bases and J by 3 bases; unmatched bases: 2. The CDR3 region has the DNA TGTGCCAGTAGTATGAGACAGGGCTACGAGCAGTACTTC. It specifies CASSMRQGYEQYF.

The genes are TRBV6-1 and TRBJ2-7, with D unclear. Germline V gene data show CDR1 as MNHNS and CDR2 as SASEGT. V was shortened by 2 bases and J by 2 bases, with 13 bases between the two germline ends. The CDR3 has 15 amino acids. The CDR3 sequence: CASSEKRPRPYEQYF. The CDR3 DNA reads TGTGCCAGCAGTGAAAAAAGACCCCGACCCTACGAGCAGTACTTC.